The 13 T cell receptor beta chains listed next were all sequenced from one sample in a study of cytotoxic CD8 clonotypes in ibrutinib-treated CLL. Profiled with immunoSEQ multiplex PCR; TCRdb holds only in-frame clones, not every one. The sample has 76,000 or so clones, less than 90% seen once. The sample consisted of PBMCs, taken after 24 months of ibrutinib treatment. The receptors shown here come from a human donor with chronic lymphocytic leukemia.

V usage is TRBV11-2 and J usage is TRBJ1-4; no firm D call. The V end lost 2 bases, the J end lost 1 base, and 11 bases lay between the germline ends. The CDR3 length is 16 residues. Per germline, CDR1 SGHAT and CDR2 FQNNGV. CDR3 protein: CASSLLSPGTNEKLFF. The CDR3 DNA follows: TGTGCCAGCAGCTTATTATCGCCTGGAACTAATGAAAAACTGTTTTTT. Full variable domain (remainder filled in from reference TRBV11-2 and TRBJ1-4): EAGVAQSPRYKIIEKRQSVAFWCNPISGHATLYWYQQILGQGPKLLIQFQNNGVVDDSQLPKDRFSAERLKGVDSTLKIQPAKLEDSAVYLCASSLLSPGTNEKLFFGSGTQLSVL.

V usage is TRBV5-6 and J usage is TRBJ2-7; 9 bases align to TRBD2. The CDR3 is 17 residues long. Germline CDR1 and CDR2: SGHDT and YYEEEE. The junction had 13 bases not matched to a gene; V was cut back by 4 bases and J by 2 bases. The CDR3 is CASSGSASGAFAYEQYF. The DNA of the CDR3 is TGTGCCAGCAGCGGGAGTGCTAGCGGGGCCTTCGCCTACGAGCAGTACTTC.

The V call is TRBV2, the J call TRBJ1-5; D unclear. Trimming left V 1 base short and J 11 bases short, with 12 bases between. The CDR3 consists of 13 residues. The germline CDR1 and CDR2 sequences are SNHLY and FYNNEI. The CDR3 loop is CASSEGADRAQHF. CDR3 sequence (DNA): TGTGCCAGCAGTGAAGGAGCGGATCGAGCCCAGCATTTT.

The V and J genes are TRBV28 and TRBJ1-5, with TRBD1 identical over 8 bases. CDR1 is MDHEN and CDR2 is SYDVKM in the germline V gene. The J segment lost 9 bases and the V segment lost 3 bases, leaving 13 bases of the junction unmatched. This CDR3 is 16 amino acids long. CDR3 DNA: TGTGCCAGCAGTTTGATGCGGACAGGGAGTTTGTGGCCCCAGCATTTT. It specifies CASSLMRTGSLWPQHF.

The rearrangement links TRBV5-1 to TRBJ2-3; D possibly corresponds to TRBD2 (6 bases). Trimming cost V 0 bases and J 2 bases, with 10 bases left between them. Per the germline V gene, CDR1 is SGHRS and CDR2 is YFSETQ. This CDR3 is built from 15 residues. CDR3 sequence reads: CASSLAAGNTDTQYF. The CDR3 region has the DNA TGCGCCAGCAGCTTGGCGGCGGGGAACACAGATACGCAGTATTTT.

V usage is TRBV2 and J usage is TRBJ2-5; D might be TRBD2 (5 bases). Per germline, CDR1 SNHLY and CDR2 FYNNEI. CDR3 length: 15 residues. The V end was cut by 2 bases, the J end by 4 bases, with 14 bases between. Here the CDR3 reads CASSENSLAGETQYF. The DNA of the CDR3 is TGTGCCAGCAGTGAAAATAGTCTAGCAGGAGAGACCCAGTACTTC.

This clone was found once. The chain has TRBV27 and TRBJ2-3, with D perhaps TRBD2 (6 bases). The CDR3 consists of 16 residues. Trimming took off 2 bases at V and 3 bases at J, with 15 bases between the two ends. The V gene's germline CDR1 is MNHEY and CDR2 SMNVEV (reference sequence). The CDR3 region is CASSLGTGVGTDTQYF. Here the CDR3 DNA reads TGTGCCAGCAGTTTAGGAACGGGAGTAGGGACAGATACGCAGTATTTT.

The DNA of the CDR3 is TGTGCCAGCAGTAAGGGGGGAGGGCAGTACTTC. Translating it yields CASSKGGGQYF. The rearrangement links TRBV6-5 to TRBJ2-7; either TRBD1 or TRBD2 may supply D (6 bases each). This CDR3 contains 11 residues. Between the trimmed V and J ends, which lost 5 bases and 9 bases, there was a span of 11 bases. CDR1 and CDR2 from the germline V gene are MNHEY and SVGAGI.

This chain joins TRBV15 and TRBJ1-4; 8 bases fit TRBD1. The CDR3 runs to 15 residues. CDR1 and CDR2 from the germline V gene are LNHNV and YYDKDF (reference sequence). Trimming at V came to 5 bases and at J to 7 bases, leaving 9 bases not matched to a gene. CDR3 sequence (DNA): TGTGCCACCAGCCCCCGGGACAGGATACGTGAAAAACTGTTTTTT. Its translation: CATSPRDRIREKLFF.

The chain joins TRBV2 to TRBJ2-1, with D possibly being TRBD2 (6 bases). The CDR3 has 15 residues. Trimming left V 6 bases short and J 0 bases short, with 12 bases between. Germline V gene sequence: CDR1 SNHLY, CDR2 FYNNEI. The CDR3 is CASSETSFSYNEQFF. The CDR3 region has the DNA TGTGCCAGCAGCGAGACTAGTTTCTCCTACAATGAGCAGTTCTTC.

The chain combines TRBV27 with TRBJ2-2; D gene ambiguous. CDR1 and CDR2 (germline): MNHEY, SMNVEV (reference sequence). The CDR3 has 15 residues. V gave up 3 bases and J gave up 3 bases, with 11 bases separating them. The DNA of the CDR3 is TGTGCCAGCAGTTTCTATGGTGTGGACACCGGGGAGCTGTTTTTT. Translating it yields CASSFYGVDTGELFF.

This clone came up a few times. The chain is built from TRBV27 and TRBJ2-1, with 10 bases lining up with TRBD2. This CDR3 contains 14 residues. V shed 8 bases, J shed 7 bases, and the junction held 8 bases outside the gene matches. CDR1 MNHEY and CDR2 SMNVEV come from the germline V gene (reference sequence). CDR3 sequence reads: CASQAGGPLNEQFF. The CDR3 region has the DNA TGTGCCAGCCAAGCGGGAGGGCCTTTAAATGAGCAGTTCTTC.

The V gene is TRBV27, the J gene TRBJ2-1, with D tentatively TRBD2 (6 bases). Looked up from germline, CDR1 is MNHEY and CDR2 is SMNVEV (reference sequence). The CDR3 has 14 residues. V dropped 1 base and J dropped 2 bases, with 6 bases sitting between them. DNA for the CDR3: TGTGCCAGCAGTTTATTAGCGGCCTACAATGAGCAGTTCTTC. Protein sequence: CASSLLAAYNEQFF.